This T cell receptor (beta chain) was captured by sequencing in a study of T cells after yellow fever vaccination. Study context: For low cell numbers, libraries were made with SMART-Seq v4 Ultra Low Input.

General observations from the study: Clones that expanded after primary vaccination mostly reappeared after the booster (just over 95% CD4, 75% to 90% CD8). Weaker, the secondary response had a peak occurring faster, on day 5 versus 15.

The TCR cDNA carried a universal primer site and UMIs from 5'RACE template switching. TCRdb passed the 5' RACE reads through MiXCR, listing each CDR3 protein once. The data show a few hundred thousand distinct CDR3 sequences, about 6.9% seen once. With respect to this clonotype: Its antigen remains unknown.

CDR3 length: 15 amino acids. The V and J ends lost 4 bases and 8 bases respectively, with 19 bases between them. The germline CDR1 and CDR2 sequences are SGHDT and YYEEEE. This sequence joins TRBV5-6 and TRBJ2-1; perhaps D is TRBD1 or TRBD2 (5 bases each). This clonotype originated in a man aged 18 to 35 who received the YFV17D yellow fever vaccine. Here the sequenced sample was PBMCs, taken roughly 46 days after the first yellow fever vaccination. CDR3 nucleotides: TGTGCCAGCAGCCGGGGCGTTATTTTGGTGGATGAGCAGTTCTTC. It codes for CASSRGVILVDEQFF.